Included here is one T cell receptor (beta chain) sequence, with context. Its matching antigen is unknown. Relative to the germline gene, one junction end is altered; a read error may explain this. This record belongs to a study of Ad26.COV2.S vaccination and SARS-CoV-2 variants. Study-wide results and limits: Recipients of either vaccine or placebo displayed similar breadth of non-spike TCRs. Vaccine recipients had higher spike-specific TCR breadth than placebo recipients.

Germline assignment: CDR1 SSHAT and CDR2 FNYEAQ (reference sequence). This CDR3 has 17 residues. Libraries were prepared by immunoSEQ multiplex PCR; TCRdb keeps only in-frame clonotypes and omits some of them. The table lists about 350,000 clones, 92% of them singletons. This specimen consisted of peripheral blood, obtained after recovery from COVID-19. The clonotype originates from a human donor who had recovered from COVID-19. The chain employs TRBV7-7 and TRBJ2-3; tentative D call: TRBD1 (9 bases). CDR3 sequence: CASSLGTGPGGTDTQYF. The CDR3 bases are TGTGCTAGCAGCCTGGGGACAGGGCCGGGAGGGACAGATACGCAGTATTTT.